One and the same sample provided the 10 T cell receptor beta chains below, sequenced in a study of blood T cell repertoires in COVID-19. Method: immunoSEQ multiplex PCR; TCRdb's copy keeps in-frame clones and lacks some. The table records 210,000 or so clones, about 90% of them present only once. The sample comprised peripheral blood. The origin of the receptors is a young man with acute or convalescent COVID-19.

This clone was seen only once. The chain recombines TRBV28 with TRBJ2-5; 9 nucleotides align to TRBD1. Germline loops: CDR1 MDHEN, CDR2 SYDVKM. V was clipped by 5 bases and J by 2 bases; unmatched bases: 12. The CDR3 sequence is 17 residues long. Written as DNA, the CDR3 is TGTGCCAGCAGTCAACAGGAGACAGGGGGTTTTCAAGAGACCCAGTACTTC. It codes for CASSQQETGGFQETQYF.

The chain combines TRBV5-4 with TRBJ1-2; D is possibly TRBD1 (6 bases). CDR1 and CDR2 (germline): SGHNT, YYREEE (reference sequence). The V end lost 4 bases, the J end lost 2 bases, and 9 bases lay between the germline ends. The CDR3 is 13 amino acids. The CDR3: CASSVDRNYGYTF. The DNA of the CDR3 is TGTGCCAGCAGCGTGGACAGAAACTATGGCTACACCTTC. Full variable domain (rest looked up from reference TRBV5-4 and TRBJ1-2): ETGVTQSPTHLIKTRGQQVTLRCSSQSGHNTVSWYQQALGQGPQFIFQYYREEENGRGNFPPRFSGLQFPNYSSELNVNALELDDSALYLCASSVDRNYGYTFGSGTRLTVV.

This chain connects TRBV3-1 (or the pseudogene TRBV3-2) to TRBJ2-7; D is ambiguous. CDR1 and CDR2 from the germline V gene are LGHDT and YNNKEL (reference sequence). This CDR3 is 13 amino acids long. The ends were cut back, 8 bases at V and 1 base at J, with 12 bases in the middle. The chain's CDR3 is CASAGLSSYEQYF. The CDR3 DNA reads TGTGCCAGCGCTGGTCTATCGTCCTACGAGCAGTACTTC.

The chain employs TRBV18 and TRBJ1-4; a weak D match, TRBD1 (5 bases). The germline V gene has CDR1 KGHSH and CDR2 LQKENI. The CDR3 has 15 residues. The V end was cut by 3 bases, the J end by 15 bases, with 23 bases between. The CDR3 region has the DNA TGTGCCAGCTCACCGAACTCGGGCGGGACGCCAGCTTTGTTTTTT. Translated, it gives CASSPNSGGTPALFF.

The chain recombines TRBV28 with TRBJ1-2; 8 bases agree with TRBD1. Germline lookup yields CDR1 MDHEN and CDR2 SYDVKM. Trimming took 6 bases from V and 4 from J; bases not matched to a gene: 10. This CDR3 is built from 15 residues. The CDR3 sequence: CASSNSGTGPYGYTF. The CDR3 DNA is TGTGCCAGCAGCAACTCCGGGACAGGACCCTATGGCTACACCTTC.

The rearrangement joins TRBV7-2 to TRBJ2-7; a possible D gene is TRBD1 (7 bases). The CDR3 consists of 13 residues. Trimming cost V 5 bases and J 3 bases, with 11 bases left between them. Germline lookup yields CDR1 SGHTA and CDR2 FQGNSA. The CDR3 protein is CASSAQGGYEQYF. The CDR3 bases are TGTGCCAGCAGCGCCCAGGGGGGCTACGAGCAGTACTTC. The variable domain in full, completed from reference TRBV7-2 and TRBJ2-7, reads GAGVSQSPSNKVTEKGKDVELRCDPISGHTALYWYRQSLGQGLEFLIYFQGNSAPDKSGLPSDRFSAERTGGSVSTLTIQRTQQEDSAVYLCASSAQGGYEQYFGPGTRLTVT.

V is TRBV5-1 and J is TRBJ2-5; TRBD1 agrees at 7 bases. CDR3 length equals 14 residues. J gave up 2 bases and V 4 bases, and 5 bases lay outside the gene matches. The V gene's germline CDR1 is SGHRS and CDR2 YFSETQ. The CDR3 bases are TGCGCCAGCAGCAAGACAGGGCCGCAAGAGACCCAGTACTTC. Amino acids: CASSKTGPQETQYF.

V usage is TRBV6-5 and J usage is TRBJ1-1; no firm D call. Trimming removed 7 bases at V and 1 base at J, with 10 bases between. The CDR3 sequence is 13 residues long. The V gene's germline CDR1 is MNHEY and CDR2 SVGAGI. The CDR3 region is CASKVTENTEAFF. DNA for the CDR3: TGTGCCAGCAAGGTTACAGAGAACACTGAAGCTTTCTTT.

This chain joins TRBV5-5 and TRBJ2-7, with 8 bases that match TRBD1. V lost 4 bases, J lost 4 bases, and 7 bases stayed unmatched. Looked up from germline, CDR1 is SGHKS and CDR2 is YYEKEE (reference sequence). CDR3 length: 14 amino acids. CDR3 protein: CASSPWTGLYEQYF. CDR3 bases: TGTGCCAGCAGCCCATGGACAGGGCTTTACGAGCAGTACTTC.

The genes are TRBV28 and TRBJ1-2, with D perhaps matching TRBD1 (5 bases). Germline lookup yields CDR1 MDHEN and CDR2 SYDVKM. Trimming pared 7 bases from V and 2 bases from J, leaving 14 bases between. The CDR3 length is 14 residues. The CDR3 protein is CASIRGGKNYGYTF. CDR3 nucleotide sequence: TGTGCCAGCATACGGGGGGGTAAAAACTATGGCTACACCTTC.